This TCR beta chain was sequenced for a study of blood T cell repertoires in COVID-19 (TCRdb year 2020). Looking at the study overall: Collaborator samples came from the United States, Italy and Spain and covered acute and convalescent phases of COVID-19. The material from the prospective study consisted of cDNA or gDNA derived from T cells, B-cell-depleted T cells, or PBMCs. Deeply sampled blood TCRbeta repertoires from subjects exposed to, actively infected with, or recovered from COVID-19 were included in the dataset. A freely available public database, intended as a resource for researchers studying the immune response to SARS-CoV-2, is where the repertoires were released. The samples were drawn from two sources: the first 160 participants of the ongoing ImmuneRACE study, and 1,000 to 1,500 subjects contributed by 6 global collaborators. Sample metadata almost always included a de-identified subject ID, COVID-19 status, age in years and sex. Where available, HLA class I and class II types were obtained from metadata supplied by the sample provider rather than from assay-based typing.

Overall study outcomes, separate from this receptor: Clinical and demographic metadata were provided uncurated, with the amount varying by source and participant.

TCRbeta CDR3 regions were amplified from genomic DNA using the immunoSEQ Assay, a bias-controlled multiplex PCR. Per the original workflow: Nucleated cell counts per sample were estimated from amplification of reference gene primers within the assay. To quantify the absolute abundance of each unique TCRbeta CDR3 rearrangement, sequence reads were collapsed and filtered. Productive Simpson clonality was computed per sample as the square root of Simpson's diversity index over productive rearrangements. TCRdb carries this immuneACCESS record with in-frame sequences only. Its versions omit some clonotypes, under half of them owing to an unresolved V gene in the studies checked, with the rest unexplained. V and J calls and clone size are given by that table; D and trimming were obtained from the DNA. A total of around 40,000 clones appear in this sample, 60% to 85% of them only once. The top ten clonotypes cover more than 20% of the sample.

The collaborating institutions used their own protocols to collect whole blood in K2EDTA tubes. For TCRbeta analysis, collaborators shipped samples as frozen whole blood, isolated PBMCs, or DNA extracted from either of those sample types. CDR1 and CDR2 are read off the germline V gene as MGHRA and YSYEKL. Including the terminal cysteine and phenylalanine, the CDR3 comprises 12 residues. Of all the DNA, just the CDR3 is kept, 36 bases in frame from base 1. The V and J ends are trimmed by 3 bases and 5 bases, leaving 7 bases between them. Note on this clone: The clone's antigen remains unknown. No qualities accompany the bases; no much larger clone lies one base away.

The sequence was collected from a man aged 65 to 85 with acute or convalescent COVID-19. The sequence joins TRBV4-1 to TRBJ2-5; no D segment can be confidently identified. Sequenced: peripheral blood. The DNA is as follows: TGCGCCAGCAGCCAGCTCGGGGAGACCCAGTACTTC. Its translation reads: CASSQLGETQYF.